This T cell receptor beta chain was identified in a study of long-term antiretroviral therapy in people with HIV. Study-level points and caveats: Clonal expansions arising prior to ART prevailed in the repertoire at every time point.

V lost 5 bases and J lost 6, with 11 bases in between. Germline assignment: CDR1 PRHDT and CDR2 FYEKMQ (reference sequence). This CDR3 has 12 amino acids. Comments on this clone: The target antigen is unknown.

Clinicians in the United States treated all participants with HIV. At survey level, the immunoSEQ assay was run in its v3.0 version. Libraries were prepared by immunoSEQ multiplex PCR; TCRdb keeps only in-frame clonotypes and omits some of them. Of 21,000 or so clones listed, roughly 79% are singletons. The chain is built from TRBV13 and TRBJ2-7; D unresolved. The source material was unsorted PBMCs, sampled 0.5 years after starting antiretroviral therapy. The clonotype comes from a man between 18 and 29 years old with HIV. CDR3 amino acids: CASSPYSSEQYF. Here the CDR3 DNA reads TGTGCCAGCAGCCCCTACAGCAGCGAGCAGTACTTC.